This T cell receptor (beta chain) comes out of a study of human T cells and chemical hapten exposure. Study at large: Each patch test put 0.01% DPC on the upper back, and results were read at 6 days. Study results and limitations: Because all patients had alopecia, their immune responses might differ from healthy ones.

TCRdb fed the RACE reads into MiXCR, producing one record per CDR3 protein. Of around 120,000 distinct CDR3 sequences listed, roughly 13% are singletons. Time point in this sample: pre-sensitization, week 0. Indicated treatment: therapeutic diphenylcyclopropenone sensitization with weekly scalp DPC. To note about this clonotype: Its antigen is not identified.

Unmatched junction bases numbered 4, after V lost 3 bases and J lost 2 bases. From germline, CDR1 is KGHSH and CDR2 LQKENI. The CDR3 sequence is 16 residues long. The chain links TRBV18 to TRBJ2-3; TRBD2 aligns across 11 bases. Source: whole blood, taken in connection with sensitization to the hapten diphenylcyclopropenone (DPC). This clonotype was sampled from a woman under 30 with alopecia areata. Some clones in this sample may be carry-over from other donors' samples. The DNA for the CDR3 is TGTGCCAGCTCACCGTCTAGCGGGGGGATCACAGATACGCAGTATTTT. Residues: CASSPSSGGITDTQYF.